This passage covers 3 T cell receptor beta chains from one sample sequenced in a study of technical replicates of blood from a few donors. The protocol was immunoSEQ multiplex PCR, while the TCRdb copy is restricted to in-frame clones and leaves out a portion. The sample shows tens of thousands of clones, about 97% of them seen only once. The sequencing sample was made of T cells isolated from PBMCs. The receptors here all came from a human donor in good health.

The CDR3 spells CASSDIETGGEKLFF. The CDR3 bases are TGTGCCAGCAGTGATATTGAAACAGGGGGGGAAAAACTGTTTTTT. The V gene is TRBV2, the J gene TRBJ1-4; TRBD1 matches at 8 bases. Looked up from germline, CDR1 is SNHLY and CDR2 is FYNNEI. J lost 8 bases, V lost 3 bases, and 8 bases had no gene match. The CDR3 totals 15 residues.

The CDR3 sequence: CASSTGTSLSYEQFF. DNA of the CDR3: TGTGCCAGCAGTACCGGGACTAGCCTGTCGTATGAGCAGTTCTTC. V gene TRBV7-3 combines with J gene TRBJ2-1; TRBD2 aligns across 9 bases. The CDR3 is 15 amino acids. The V gene end was trimmed by 6 bases and the J gene end by 8 bases; junction bases not matched to a gene: 11. Germline CDR1 is SGHTA and CDR2 is FQGTGA. Full variable domain (outside the CDR3, taken from reference TRBV7-3 and TRBJ2-1): GAGVSQTPSNKVTEKGKYVELRCDPISGHTALYWYRQSLGQGPEFLIYFQGTGAADDSGLPNDRFFAVRPEGSVSTLKIQRTERGDSAVYLCASSTGTSLSYEQFFGPGTRLTVL.

The chain combines TRBV27 with TRBJ2-7; possible D gene TRBD2, 6 bases. Per germline, CDR1 MNHEY and CDR2 SMNVEV (reference sequence). Trimming took off 7 bases at V and 0 bases at J, with 16 bases between the two ends. This CDR3 comprises 15 residues. The CDR3 region has the DNA TGTGCCAGCAACCCCCGTGCGGGACCCTCCTACGAGCAGTACTTC. This sequence encodes CASNPRAGPSYEQYF.